The next 8 T cell receptor beta chains were all read from a single sample in a study of blood T cell repertoires in COVID-19. Libraries were prepared by immunoSEQ multiplex PCR; TCRdb keeps only in-frame clonotypes and omits some of them. The sample carries about 170,000 clones, about 80% recorded once. Sequenced: peripheral blood. The receptors come from a woman older than 75 with acute or convalescent COVID-19.

The chain employs TRBV30 and TRBJ2-7, with 11 bases aligning to TRBD1. This CDR3 contains 16 residues. Trimming at V came to 2 bases and at J to 0 bases, leaving 6 bases not matched to a gene. Per germline, CDR1 GTSNPN and CDR2 SVGIG (reference sequence). The CDR3 here is CAWSSRTGGPSYEQYF. Written as DNA, the CDR3 is TGTGCCTGGAGTTCACGGACAGGGGGCCCCTCCTACGAGCAGTACTTC.

The genes are TRBV19 and TRBJ1-5, with 7 bases that match TRBD1. The trim removed 7 bases at V and 3 bases at J, leaving 9 bases unmatched. CDR1 LNHDA and CDR2 SQIVND come from the germline V gene (reference sequence). CDR3 size: 15 residues. The CDR3 coding sequence is TGTGCCAGTAATTCGGCACAGGGGTTCAATCAGCCCCAGCATTTT. Protein: CASNSAQGFNQPQHF. The entire variable domain, with the rest obtained from reference TRBV19 and TRBJ1-5, is as follows: DGGITQSPKYLFRKEGQNVTLSCEQNLNHDAMYWYRQDPGQGLRLIYYSQIVNDFQKGDIAEGYSVSREKKESFPLTVTSAQKNPTAFYLCASNSAQGFNQPQHFGDGTRLSIL.

This clone was observed a few times. V usage is TRBV20-1 and J usage is TRBJ2-7; 12 bases match TRBD2. The CDR3 has 16 amino acids. V trimming: 3 bases; J trimming: 3 bases; junction bases outside the gene matches: 9. CDR1 is DFQATT and CDR2 is SNEGSKA in the germline V gene (reference sequence). CDR3 amino acids: CSASPLAGGRVYEQYF. The DNA for the CDR3 is TGCAGTGCTAGTCCCCTAGCGGGAGGGCGTGTCTACGAGCAGTACTTC.

DNA for the CDR3: TGCGCCAGCAGCCAATTGGGACAGGGGAATGAAGCTTTCTTT. Protein sequence: CASSQLGQGNEAFF. The J gene is TRBJ1-1, the V gene TRBV4-1, with 10 positions matching TRBD1. Germline lookup yields CDR1 MGHRA and CDR2 YSYEKL. This CDR3 has 14 residues. V shed 2 bases, J shed 7 bases, and the junction held 4 bases outside the gene matches.

The sample holds one count of this clone. V is TRBV7-2 and J is TRBJ1-6, with 7 bases matching TRBD1. V dropped 5 bases and J dropped 4; count of bases not matched to a gene: 8. This CDR3 is 16 amino acids long. Germline values: CDR1 SGHTA, CDR2 FQGNSA. CDR3 DNA sequence: TGTGCCAGCAGCCCGCGAGAGGGACAGTATAATTCACCCCTCCACTTT. This codes for CASSPREGQYNSPLHF.

In this sample, this clone turned up once. The sample holds other DNA sequences that translate to the same CDR3. This chain links TRBV29-1 with TRBJ2-7; 11 bases line up with TRBD2. Germline V lookup: CDR1 SQVTM, CDR2 ANQGSEA. Losses at the gene ends were 4 bases for V and 1 base for J; bases not matched to a gene: 3. This CDR3 comprises 14 residues. The CDR3 DNA follows: TGCAGCGTTGGTGGGACTAGCGGATCCTACGAGCAGTACTTC. It yields the protein CSVGGTSGSYEQYF.

The rearrangement links TRBV5-1 to TRBJ2-7; 12 nucleotides match TRBD2. With V trimmed by 6 bases and J by 4 bases, 8 bases remained unmatched. The CDR3 totals 15 residues. The germline CDR1 and CDR2 sequences are SGHRS and YFSETQ. The CDR3 DNA sequence: TGCGCCAGCACCGCCTCTAGCGGGAGGGCATACGAGCAGTACTTC. Translation gives CASTASSGRAYEQYF.

This clone was observed a few times. The CDR3 loop is CASAAQGQETQYF. The CDR3 region has the DNA TGCGCCAGCGCGGCGCAGGGGCAAGAGACCCAGTACTTC. The chain joins TRBV5-1 to TRBJ2-5; D may be TRBD1 (6 bases). There are 13 residues in the CDR3. The germline gives CDR1 SGHRS, CDR2 YFSETQ. Trimming removed 7 bases from V and 2 bases from J, with 12 bases in between.